Listed here are 20 T cell receptor beta chains from one sample, sequenced in a study of T cell responses to AZD1222 COVID-19 vaccine. Assay used: immunoSEQ multiplex PCR; TCRdb lists only in-frame clones, some missing. The sample holds about 150,000 clones, over 80% seen once. The input for sequencing was peripheral blood, taken 28 days after the second AZD1222 dose. These receptors were obtained from an adult who received the AZD1222 COVID-19 vaccine.

The chain has TRBV7-2 and TRBJ2-1; D gene ambiguous. The CDR3 consists of 14 residues. The V gene's germline CDR1 is SGHTA and CDR2 FQGNSA. V lost 4 bases, J lost 10 bases, and 17 bases lay in between. The CDR3 here is CASSSERNWPEQFF. CDR3 nucleotides: TGTGCCAGCAGCTCGGAGCGAAACTGGCCCGAGCAGTTCTTC.

The rearrangement joins TRBV5-5 to TRBJ1-1; D may be TRBD1 (6 bases). V lost 2 bases to trimming and J lost 0 bases, with 11 bases between them. Germline V lookup: CDR1 SGHKS, CDR2 YYEKEE (reference sequence). This CDR3 is built from 15 residues. As DNA, the CDR3 is TGTGCCAGCAGCTTCGTCGGGGGGCTGAACACTGAAGCTTTCTTT. Translating it yields CASSFVGGLNTEAFF. Using reference TRBV5-5 and TRBJ1-1 for the parts outside the CDR3, the full variable domain is DAGVTQSPTHLIKTRGQQVTLRCSPISGHKSVSWYQQVLGQGPQFIFQYYEKEERGRGNFPDRFSARQFPNYSSELNVNALLLGDSALYLCASSFVGGLNTEAFFGQGTRLTVV.

The rearrangement links TRBV6-5 to TRBJ2-7; D gene unclear. Trimming left V 6 bases short and J 3 bases short, with 12 bases between. Looked up from germline, CDR1 is MNHEY and CDR2 is SVGAGI. This CDR3 has 13 amino acids. The CDR3 loop reads CASSRDTFYEQYF. As DNA, the CDR3 is TGTGCCAGCAGCCGAGACACTTTCTACGAGCAGTACTTC.

This sequence joins TRBV6-5 and TRBJ1-5; TRBD1 is a possible D gene (6 bases). Trimming left V 4 bases short and J 4 bases short, with 14 bases between. The CDR3 has 15 residues. Germline values: CDR1 MNHEY, CDR2 SVGAGI. The CDR3 sequence is CASSSGGRGNQPQHF. DNA for the CDR3: TGTGCCAGCAGTTCGGGGGGCAGGGGAAATCAGCCCCAGCATTTT.

The chain has TRBV6-5 and TRBJ2-7; 7 bases are a match to TRBD1. This CDR3 has 15 residues. Trimming removed 6 bases from V and 4 bases from J; junction bases left unmatched: 12. The germline gives CDR1 MNHEY, CDR2 SVGAGI. The CDR3 DNA reads TGTGCCAGCAGAAAGACTTATCAGGGGGAGTACGAGCAGTACTTC. Amino acid sequence: CASRKTYQGEYEQYF.

This clone has just one count. The chain links TRBV9 to TRBJ2-7; 9 positions agree with TRBD1. V was clipped by 5 bases and J by 1 base; unmatched bases: 13. From germline, CDR1 is SGDLS and CDR2 YYNGEE. The CDR3 has 17 residues. The CDR3 DNA sequence: TGTGCCAGCAGTAGGACAGGGGCCGACTTTAGATCCTACGAGCAGTACTTC. This translates into CASSRTGADFRSYEQYF.

This clone has just a few counts. This chain uses TRBV10-3 with TRBJ1-5; D gene ambiguous. CDR1 ENHRY and CDR2 SYGVKD come from the germline V gene. CDR3 length: 16 residues. V dropped 3 bases and J dropped 0 bases, with 12 bases sitting between them. CDR3 sequence: CAISEMAAASNQPQHF. The DNA of the CDR3 is TGTGCCATCAGTGAAATGGCGGCAGCTAGCAATCAGCCCCAGCATTTT.

The chain recombines TRBV7-2 with TRBJ2-7; tentative D call: TRBD1 (5 bases). Germline loops: CDR1 SGHTA, CDR2 FQGNSA. V was trimmed by 5 bases and J by 5 bases, leaving 19 bases between them. The CDR3 extends over 15 amino acids. This CDR3 is CASSPVEQGNHEQYF. DNA for the CDR3: TGTGCCAGCAGCCCAGTCGAGCAGGGAAATCACGAGCAGTACTTC.

The genes are TRBV11-1 and TRBJ1-1; unclear D gene. Trimming stripped 7 bases from V and 1 base from J, with 16 bases between. CDR3 length: 15 amino acids. Looked up from germline, CDR1 is SGHAT and CDR2 is FQDESV (reference sequence). Written as DNA, the CDR3 is TGTGCCAGCATCCGATCCTCCGACACGAACACTGAAGCTTTCTTT. Its protein is CASIRSSDTNTEAFF.

The chain combines TRBV7-3 with TRBJ1-4; D remains ambiguous. Germline assignment: CDR1 SGHTA and CDR2 FQGTGA. The CDR3 contains 13 residues. V was cut by 5 bases and J by 7 bases, with 11 bases left in between. This chain's CDR3 is CASSPMLSEKLFF. The DNA of the CDR3 is TGTGCCAGCAGCCCAATGTTGTCTGAAAAACTGTTTTTT.

The chain combines TRBV12-3 or TRBV12-4 with TRBJ1-5, with no clear D. Trimming took 3 bases from V and 5 from J, leaving 8 bases between them. This CDR3 contains 13 residues. The chain's CDR3 is CASSFSKYQPQHF. CDR3 in DNA: TGTGCCAGCAGTTTCAGCAAATATCAGCCCCAGCATTTT.

This chain joins TRBV5-1 and TRBJ1-2, with 7 bases identical to TRBD1. J lost 2 bases, V lost 4 bases, and 8 bases had no gene match. Germline values: CDR1 SGHRS, CDR2 YFSETQ. This CDR3 is built from 15 residues. In nucleotides, the CDR3 is TGCGCCAGCAGCCTTGCTCTACAGGGGAACTATGGCTACACCTTC. Amino acids: CASSLALQGNYGYTF. Filled out from reference TRBV5-1 and TRBJ1-2, the complete variable domain reads KAGVTQTPRYLIKTRGQQVTLSCSPISGHRSVSWYQQTPGQGLQFLFEYFSETQRNKGNFPGRFSGRQFSNSRSEMNVSTLELGDSALYLCASSLALQGNYGYTFGSGTRLTVV.

The rearrangement links TRBV11-3 to TRBJ2-2; D ambiguous. Germline values: CDR1 SGHNT, CDR2 YENEEA. This CDR3 spans 13 amino acids. V lost 6 bases and J lost 9, with 14 bases in between. Here the CDR3 reads CASRSPFFRELFF. CDR3 DNA: TGTGCCAGCAGGTCCCCCTTTTTTCGGGAGCTGTTTTTT.

V and J are TRBV9 and TRBJ1-2, with a tentative D call TRBD1 (5 bases). V was cut by 4 bases and J by 4 bases, with 17 bases left in between. CDR1 and CDR2 (germline): SGDLS, YYNGEE. The CDR3 loop spans 15 amino acids. Here the CDR3 reads CASSPEGRSSYGYTF. Written as DNA, the CDR3 is TGTGCCAGCAGCCCAGAGGGACGGTCGTCCTATGGCTACACCTTC.

The table lists this clone with a count of one. V and J are TRBV6-1 and TRBJ1-5; D is unclear. The V gene's germline CDR1 is MNHNS and CDR2 SASEGT. This CDR3 comprises 17 residues. Between the trimmed V and J ends, which lost 2 bases and 0 bases, there was a span of 14 bases. The CDR3 region has the DNA TGTGCCAGCAGTGAAACCCCGGTTGACTATAGCAATCAGCCCCAGCATTTT. Translating gives CASSETPVDYSNQPQHF.

CDR3 coding DNA: TGTGCCAGCAGCTTAGAACAGTCTAATGAAAAACTGTTTTTT. It encodes CASSLEQSNEKLFF. This sequence joins TRBV7-9 and TRBJ1-4; D remains ambiguous. From germline, CDR1 is SEHNR and CDR2 FQNEAQ (reference sequence). V was shortened by 1 base and J by 3 bases, with 6 bases between the two germline ends. This CDR3 contains 14 residues.

The chain links TRBV6-1 to TRBJ1-2; 11 bases are shared with TRBD1. CDR3 length: 15 residues. The ends lost 0 bases at V and 4 bases at J; junction bases unmatched: 1. Germline loops: CDR1 MNHNS, CDR2 SASEGT. For the CDR3, the DNA is TGTGCCAGCAGTGAAGCTGGGACAGGGGGCTATGGCTACACCTTC. Its protein product is CASSEAGTGGYGYTF.

The chain links TRBV5-1 to TRBJ2-5; D may be TRBD1 or TRBD2 (6 bases each). The length of the CDR3 is 16 residues. V shed 0 bases and J shed 2 bases, with 14 bases lying between them. CDR1 and CDR2 (germline): SGHRS, YFSETQ. The CDR3, as DNA: TGCGCCAGCAGCTTGGCCCTGGGGGGCCCACAAGAGACCCAGTACTTC. Translated, it gives CASSLALGGPQETQYF. Supplemented by reference TRBV5-1 and TRBJ2-5, the full variable domain reads KAGVTQTPRYLIKTRGQQVTLSCSPISGHRSVSWYQQTPGQGLQFLFEYFSETQRNKGNFPGRFSGRQFSNSRSEMNVSTLELGDSALYLCASSLALGGPQETQYFGPGTRLLVL.

This chain uses TRBV4-3 with TRBJ1-3, with D unclear. The V end lost 2 bases, the J end lost 4 bases, and 15 bases lay between the germline ends. Germline V gene data show CDR1 as LGHNA and CDR2 as YSLEER. The CDR3 is made up of 16 amino acids. CDR3 nucleotides: TGCGCCAGCAGCCAAAATCGGGCTTTTCTCGGAAACACCATATATTTT. Residues: CASSQNRAFLGNTIYF.

This chain connects TRBV5-1 to TRBJ2-7; TRBD1 aligns across 10 bases. The CDR3 length is 17 residues. Germline V gene sequence: CDR1 SGHRS, CDR2 YFSETQ. The trim removed 1 base at V and 2 bases at J, leaving 9 bases unmatched. The CDR3 region is CASSLFTGQGLTYEQYF. The CDR3 bases are TGCGCCAGCAGCTTGTTCACGGGACAGGGGCTTACCTACGAGCAGTACTTC.